The 19 T cell receptor beta chains in this list originate from one sample, sequenced in a study of breast tumors, draining lymph nodes, adjacent tissues (dated by TCRdb to about 2016). The library relied on multiplex PCR. Reads for this sample came from an Illumina HiSeq 2000. TCRdb ran its own pipeline on the public reads, namely fastp trimming at Q25 and MiXCR clone calling, and kept in-frame beta chains. A single entry per CDR3 protein holds the most common genes and DNA from its merged rows. For this sample the table gives more than 200,000 distinct CDR3 sequences, of which approximately 29% were detected only once. More than 1.3% of the sample comes from the top ten. Lymph node samples were obtained from the axillary draining lymph nodes of breast cancer patients. What was sequenced was axillary lymph node tissue. The receptor source for this set is a female donor with breast cancer. Some clones in this sample may be carry-over from other donors' samples.

This clonotype was counted between two and nine times. The chain has TRBV6-2 or TRBV6-3 and TRBJ1-5; no clear D. The CDR3 sequence is 14 residues long. V was cut by 0 bases and J by 4 bases, with 7 bases left in between. From germline, CDR1 is MNHEY and CDR2 SVGEGT. The CDR3 reads CASSYSTRNQPQHF. DNA of the CDR3: TGTGCCAGCAGTTACTCGACACGAAATCAGCCCCAGCATTTT.

As to this clonotype: A read error is possible here, since a much larger clone lies one base away. This chain joins TRBV2 and TRBJ1-1; tentative D call: TRBD1 (6 bases). The germline V gene encodes CDR1 SNHLY and CDR2 FYNNEI. The V and J ends lost 5 bases and 8 bases respectively, with 15 bases between them. The CDR3 has 13 amino acids. The CDR3 protein is CASSSSRTAEAFF. CDR3 coding DNA: TGTGCCAGCAGTTCATCCCGGACAGCAGAAGCTTTCTTT.

This clonotype was counted ten times or more. This chain connects TRBV11-3 to TRBJ2-1; the D call may be TRBD1 or TRBD2 (5 bases each). The CDR3 is 16 amino acids. In germline, CDR1 is SGHNT, CDR2 YENEEA. Trimming pared 5 bases from V and 2 bases from J, leaving 16 bases between. The CDR3 spells CASSPTGPRAYNEQFF. The CDR3 DNA follows: TGTGCCAGCAGCCCCACGGGGCCCCGGGCCTACAATGAGCAGTTCTTC.

Many counts were recorded for this clonotype. The chain joins TRBV2 to TRBJ1-6, with D possibly TRBD1 on 5 matching bases. V dropped 6 bases and J dropped 10 bases, with 16 bases sitting between them. The CDR3 spans 14 residues. CDR1 is SNHLY and CDR2 is FYNNEI in the germline V gene. CDR3 region: CASRIGGGRSPLHF. DNA for the CDR3: TGTGCCAGCAGGATTGGGGGAGGCAGGTCACCCCTCCACTTT.

This clonotype was observed a few times. This chain connects TRBV5-1 to TRBJ1-1; D call uncertain. Germline V lookup: CDR1 SGHRS, CDR2 YFSETQ. V lost 4 bases, J lost 4 bases, and 17 bases lay in between. The CDR3 is made up of 15 amino acids. The CDR3 sequence: CASSLKTSPGTEAFF. CDR3 bases: TGCGCCAGCAGCCTTAAAACCTCCCCGGGCACTGAAGCTTTCTTT. Looking up the rest from reference TRBV5-1 and TRBJ1-1 gives the full variable domain: KAGVTQTPRYLIKTRGQQVTLSCSPISGHRSVSWYQQTPGQGLQFLFEYFSETQRNKGNFPGRFSGRQFSNSRSEMNVSTLELGDSALYLCASSLKTSPGTEAFFGQGTRLTVV.

The CDR3 loop reads CASSSAGGQGILGYTF. The CDR3 DNA is TGTGCCAGCAGCTCCGCGGGGGGACAGGGGATCCTTGGCTACACCTTC. V and J are TRBV7-3 and TRBJ1-2, with 10 bases aligning to TRBD1. CDR1 SGHTA and CDR2 FQGTGA come from the germline V gene. Losses at the gene ends were 4 bases for V and 7 bases for J; bases not matched to a gene: 12. The CDR3 extends over 16 amino acids.

This clonotype was seen repeatedly, ten times or more. V is TRBV19 and J is TRBJ1-5; no clear D. There are 16 residues in the CDR3. Trimming took 5 bases from V and 1 from J, leaving 15 bases between them. Germline V CDR1 and CDR2: LNHDA, SQIVND (reference sequence). CDR3 DNA sequence: TGTGCCAGTAGTCTTAGGACGATCGGGAGCAATCAGCCCCAGCATTTT. Its protein is CASSLRTIGSNQPQHF.

Only a few counts were recorded for this clonotype. One base away lies a much larger clone, so this may be a sequencing read error. V and J are TRBV12-3 or TRBV12-4 and TRBJ1-3; perhaps TRBD1 as D (5 bases). V shed 3 bases and J shed 0 bases, with 9 bases lying between them. The CDR3 runs 15 residues. The CDR3 protein is CASSFQGSSGNTIYF. The CDR3 nucleotides are TGTGCCAGCAGTTTTCAGGGAAGCTCTGGAAACACCATATATTTT.

This clonotype was counted many times. The gene calls are TRBV24-1 and TRBJ2-1; TRBD2 aligns across 12 bases. The V gene end was trimmed by 2 bases and the J gene end by 8 bases; junction bases not matched to a gene: 6. This CDR3 has 16 amino acids. Per germline, CDR1 KGHDR and CDR2 SFDVKD. CDR3 sequence (DNA): TGTGCCACCAGTGATTCAAGACTAGCGGGAGTGGATGAGCAGTTCTTC. Its translation: CATSDSRLAGVDEQFF.

This rearrangement joins TRBV29-1 to TRBJ2-6; the D gene is possibly TRBD1 (6 bases). Trimming stripped 7 bases from V and 4 bases from J, with 11 bases between. The CDR3 contains 13 residues. Germline V gene sequence: CDR1 SQVTM, CDR2 ANQGSEA. CDR3 residues: CSAGESGANVLTF. CDR3 sequence (DNA): TGCAGCGCAGGGGAGTCCGGGGCCAACGTCCTGACTTTC.

V is TRBV20-1 and J is TRBJ2-3; D is unclear. CDR1 is DFQATT, CDR2 SNEGSKA, per germline (reference sequence). V lost 0 bases, J lost 0 bases, and 10 bases lay in between. This CDR3 is 15 amino acids long. The CDR3 coding sequence is TGCAGTGCTAGAGATTTAAAGTCTAGCACAGATACGCAGTATTTT. Translated, it gives CSARDLKSSTDTQYF.

The chain uses TRBV18 and TRBJ1-5, with TRBD1 identical over 9 bases. Trimming at V came to 4 bases and at J to 5 bases, leaving 3 bases not matched to a gene. Germline assignment: CDR1 KGHSH and CDR2 LQKENI. The CDR3 has 14 amino acids. CDR3 DNA: TGTGCCAGCTCACTTAGACAGGGGGATCAGCCCCAGCATTTT. The encoded protein is CASSLRQGDQPQHF.

This clonotype occurred once. The V and J genes are TRBV6-4 and TRBJ1-5; 8 nucleotides match TRBD1. The CDR3 is 16 amino acids. Unmatched junction bases numbered 9, after V lost 2 bases and J lost 6 bases. CDR1 and CDR2 from the germline V gene are MRHNA and SNTAGT. The CDR3 DNA is TGTGCCAGCAGTGACGTCCCGGGACAGGAGGTTCAGCCCCAGCATTTT. Protein sequence: CASSDVPGQEVQPQHF.

This clonotype was picked up many times. This chain connects TRBV4-1 to TRBJ1-5, with D unresolved. Trimming removed 1 base from V and 4 bases from J, with 11 bases in between. Germline V gives CDR1 MGHRA, CDR2 YSYEKL. The CDR3 is 15 residues long. The CDR3 nucleotides are TGCGCCAGCAGCCAAGGCGGCAGAAAAAATCAGCCCCAGCATTTT. This sequence encodes CASSQGGRKNQPQHF.

This chain joins TRBV5-4 and TRBJ2-7; 8 nucleotides line up with TRBD1. The V gene's germline CDR1 is SGHNT and CDR2 YYREEE (reference sequence). CDR3 length: 15 amino acids. V lost 4 bases, J lost 5 bases, and 11 bases stayed unmatched. The CDR3 nucleotides read TGTGCCAGCAGCCGCATGGCAACAGGGGGTAACGAGCAGTACTTC. The encoded protein is CASSRMATGGNEQYF.

On this clonotype: Germline is not matched at one junction end, which may reflect a read error. The V gene is TRBV3-1, the J gene TRBJ1-6; D is undetermined. CDR1 and CDR2 (germline): LGHDT, YNNKEL (reference sequence). There are 16 residues in the CDR3. CDR3 sequence: CASSRLRLRDNSPLHF. CDR3 sequence (DNA): TGCGCCAGCAGCCGACTTAGGCTCCGGGATAATTCACCCCTCCACTTT.

There are a few counts of this clonotype. Being one base from a much bigger clone, this may be a read error. The chain recombines TRBV11-3 with TRBJ2-5; TRBD2 matches 13 bases. Per the germline V gene, CDR1 is SGHNT and CDR2 is YENEEA. CDR3 length: 15 amino acids. V trimming: 4 bases; J trimming: 7 bases; junction bases outside the gene matches: 6. The CDR3, as DNA: TGTGCCAGCAGCTCACTAGCGGGGGGGAGAGGGACCCAGTACTTC. Protein sequence: CASSSLAGGRGTQYF. Supplemented by reference TRBV11-3 and TRBJ2-5, the full variable domain reads EAGVVQSPRYKIIEKKQPVAFWCNPISGHNTLYWYLQNLGQGPELLIRYENEEAVDDSQLPKDRFSAERLKGVDSTLKIQPAELGDSAVYLCASSSLAGGRGTQYFGPGTRLLVL.

This clonotype has ten or more counts. The gene calls are TRBV28 and TRBJ1-4, with 11 bases fitting TRBD1. The CDR3 extends over 15 amino acids. Germline loops: CDR1 MDHEN, CDR2 SYDVKM. V dropped 6 bases and J dropped 7; count of bases not matched to a gene: 7. This chain's CDR3 is CASREPGQGGEKLFF. The DNA for the CDR3 is TGTGCCAGCAGAGAACCGGGACAGGGGGGTGAAAAACTGTTTTTT.

This clonotype has more than one count but fewer than ten. A much bigger clone sits one base away, suggesting this may be a read error. The chain employs TRBV12-5 and TRBJ2-5; D might be TRBD2 (6 bases). The germline gives CDR1 LGHNT, CDR2 FRNRAP. V dropped 2 bases and J dropped 2 bases, with 18 bases sitting between them. CDR3 length equals 17 residues. Written as DNA, the CDR3 is TGTGCTAGTGGTTTGCTGTTCGGCGGGGCCAAACAAGAGACCCAGTACTTC. Protein sequence: CASGLLFGGAKQETQYF.